Presented here are 15 T cell receptor beta chains from one specimen sequenced in a study of T cell responses to AZD1222 COVID-19 vaccine. Sequencing was performed with immunoSEQ multiplex PCR; in TCRdb, only in-frame clones are kept and a portion is missing. Found here are about 180,000 clones, approximately 86% of them singletons; the top ten hold approximately 0.5%. This specimen consisted of peripheral blood, obtained on day 0 of AZD1222 vaccination. The receptor source for this set is an adult in good health.

The gene calls are TRBV6-5 and TRBJ1-1, with D perhaps TRBD1 (6 bases). Germline CDR1 MNHEY, CDR2 SVGAGI. The ends were cut back, 4 bases at V and 5 bases at J, with 14 bases in the middle. The CDR3 is made up of 14 amino acids. CDR3 region: CASSFRDIGTEAFF. The DNA for the CDR3 is TGTGCCAGCAGTTTCCGGGACATCGGGACTGAAGCTTTCTTT.

The rearrangement joins TRBV6-1 to TRBJ2-6, with D perhaps being TRBD1 or TRBD2 (6 bases each). V gave up 0 bases and J gave up 2 bases, with 11 bases separating them. Germline CDR1 is MNHNS and CDR2 is SASEGT. There are 17 residues in the CDR3. In nucleotides, the CDR3 is TGTGCCAGCAGTGAAGCGTGGGGGGCAACTGGGGCCAACGTCCTGACTTTC. It specifies CASSEAWGATGANVLTF.

The chain carries TRBV3-1 (or the pseudogene TRBV3-2) and TRBJ1-5; D possibly corresponds to TRBD1 (5 bases). V gave up 3 bases and J gave up 2 bases, with 20 bases separating them. The CDR3 has 18 amino acids. CDR1 and CDR2 (germline): LGHDT, YNNKEL (reference sequence). CDR3 coding DNA: TGTGCCAGCAGCCAGGGTCGGGGACCCGGACGTGGCAATCAGCCCCAGCATTTT. Amino acid sequence: CASSQGRGPGRGNQPQHF.

The V call is TRBV9, the J call TRBJ2-2, with a weak D call TRBD1 (6 bases). CDR1 is SGDLS and CDR2 is YYNGEE in the germline V gene. This CDR3 spans 15 amino acids. The V end lost 1 base, the J end lost 4 bases, and 11 bases lay between the germline ends. The CDR3 region is CASSVRTGSTGELFF. Here the CDR3 DNA reads TGTGCCAGCAGCGTACGAACAGGGAGCACCGGGGAGCTGTTTTTT.

The V call is TRBV5-6, the J call TRBJ1-1; no firm D call. CDR3 size: 12 residues. V lost 2 bases and J lost 4, with 6 bases in between. Germline V lookup: CDR1 SGHDT, CDR2 YYEEEE. The CDR3 region has the DNA TGTGCCAGCAGCTTCGGAGGCACTGAAGCTTTCTTT. Its translation: CASSFGGTEAFF.

Many counts were recorded for this clone. The chain recombines TRBV6-6 with TRBJ1-6; D may be TRBD1 (5 bases). This CDR3 is built from 15 residues. CDR1 is MNHNY and CDR2 is SVGAGI in the germline V gene (reference sequence). Trimming shortened V by 5 bases and J by 9 bases, and 17 bases separated the two germline ends. CDR3 DNA sequence: TGTGCCAGCAGTACCACTAAGGAAGGGGTTTCACCCCTCCACTTT. Translation gives CASSTTKEGVSPLHF.

The chain uses TRBV14 and TRBJ2-7; TRBD2 matches 9 bases. The CDR3 totals 15 residues. V shed 0 bases, J shed 5 bases, and the junction held 5 bases outside the gene matches. Germline loops: CDR1 SGHDN, CDR2 FVKESK. CDR3 sequence reads: CASSQEAGGRNEQYF. In nucleotides, the CDR3 is TGTGCCAGCAGCCAAGAGGCGGGGGGGCGGAACGAGCAGTACTTC.

This clone was detected only a few times. The V call is TRBV5-4, the J call TRBJ1-1; D gene ambiguous. The V and J ends lost 0 bases and 1 base respectively, with 4 bases between them. Looked up from germline, CDR1 is SGHNT and CDR2 is YYREEE (reference sequence). The CDR3 extends over 13 amino acids. The CDR3, as DNA: TGTGCCAGCAGCTTGGTAGCGAACACTGAAGCTTTCTTT. It encodes CASSLVANTEAFF.

V usage is TRBV6-1 and J usage is TRBJ1-6, with a possible D match to TRBD1 (5 bases). V was clipped by 2 bases and J by 7 bases, with 12 bases between them. Germline values: CDR1 MNHNS, CDR2 SASEGT. The CDR3 runs to 15 residues. The CDR3 sequence is CASSELGVGNSPLHF. CDR3 in DNA: TGTGCCAGCAGTGAACTGGGGGTGGGGAATTCACCCCTCCACTTT.

The CDR3 protein is CASKRGSSAYEQYF. The CDR3 DNA reads TGTGCCAGCAAAAGGGGGTCCTCGGCCTACGAGCAGTACTTC. This rearrangement joins TRBV6-5 to TRBJ2-7; weak D call: TRBD1 (6 bases). Trimming took off 7 bases at V and 2 bases at J, with 15 bases between the two ends. Germline CDR1 is MNHEY and CDR2 is SVGAGI. This CDR3 region has 14 residues.

The genes are TRBV14 and TRBJ2-7, with 8 bases identical to TRBD1. The CDR3 loop spans 13 amino acids. V was pared by 4 bases and J by 5 bases, with 4 bases of the junction left unmatched. CDR1 and CDR2 (germline): SGHDN, FVKESK. CDR3 DNA sequence: TGTGCCAGCAGCCCGACAGGGGCCCACGAGCAGTACTTC. Amino acid sequence: CASSPTGAHEQYF.

The CDR3, as DNA: TGCGCCAGCAGCTTGGGAGGGGAAAGCTCTGGAAACACCATATATTTT. It codes for CASSLGGESSGNTIYF. This chain connects TRBV5-1 to TRBJ1-3, with D perhaps TRBD1 (5 bases). The germline CDR1 and CDR2 sequences are SGHRS and YFSETQ. The length of the CDR3 is 16 residues. Trimming removed 0 bases at V and 0 bases at J, with 10 bases between.

This clone has only a few counts. This chain connects TRBV9 to TRBJ2-5; the match to TRBD1 covers 8 bases. Germline CDR1 and CDR2: SGDLS and YYNGEE. The CDR3 is made up of 18 amino acids. V lost 0 bases, J lost 4 bases, and 14 bases stayed unmatched. The CDR3 coding sequence is TGTGCCAGCAGCGTAGGGGCAGGGGGCGCAGGAGCCCGAGAGACCCAGTACTTC. Translated: CASSVGAGGAGARETQYF.

This sequence joins TRBV7-9 and TRBJ1-1; unclear D gene. Trimming removed 5 bases from V and 1 base from J, with 8 bases in between. Germline CDR1 is SEHNR and CDR2 is FQNEAQ (reference sequence). CDR3 length: 13 amino acids. The CDR3 nucleotides read TGTGCCAGCAGCCCCAGACAGAACACTGAAGCTTTCTTT. Its protein product is CASSPRQNTEAFF.

Turning to this clone: This same CDR3 is encoded by further DNA sequences in the sample. V is TRBV12-3 or TRBV12-4 and J is TRBJ2-1, with D hard to call. The CDR3 totals 11 residues. The V gene lost 5 bases and the J gene lost 4 bases, with 3 bases spanning the gap. In nucleotides, the CDR3 is TGTGCCAGCAGTACGTACAATGAGCAGTTCTTC. Translated, it gives CASSTYNEQFF.